This T cell receptor beta chain was recorded in a study of CD4+ T cells in melanoma. Whole-study findings and limits: A reported correlation linked neoantigen-specific CD4+ T cells to CD8+, macrophage and B cell function. Diverse differentiation states were reported for melanoma neoantigen-specific CD4+ T cells.

This table comes from immunoSEQ multiplex PCR, and its TCRdb copy is limited to in-frame clones, with some not included. The sample holds about 140,000 clones, 85% to 95% seen once. Comment on this clone: The antigen remains undetermined.

CDR3 length: 15 amino acids. Trimming removed 4 bases at V and 4 bases at J, with 17 bases between. Germline V gives CDR1 SGHDT, CDR2 YYEEEE. The chain employs TRBV5-6 and TRBJ1-1; tentative D call: TRBD1 (6 bases). The clonotype was recovered from a human donor with melanoma. DNA for the CDR3: TGTGCCAGCAGCCCCGGGTCCAGGGGAACCACTGAAGCTTTCTTT. Its translation is CASSPGSRGTTEAFF.